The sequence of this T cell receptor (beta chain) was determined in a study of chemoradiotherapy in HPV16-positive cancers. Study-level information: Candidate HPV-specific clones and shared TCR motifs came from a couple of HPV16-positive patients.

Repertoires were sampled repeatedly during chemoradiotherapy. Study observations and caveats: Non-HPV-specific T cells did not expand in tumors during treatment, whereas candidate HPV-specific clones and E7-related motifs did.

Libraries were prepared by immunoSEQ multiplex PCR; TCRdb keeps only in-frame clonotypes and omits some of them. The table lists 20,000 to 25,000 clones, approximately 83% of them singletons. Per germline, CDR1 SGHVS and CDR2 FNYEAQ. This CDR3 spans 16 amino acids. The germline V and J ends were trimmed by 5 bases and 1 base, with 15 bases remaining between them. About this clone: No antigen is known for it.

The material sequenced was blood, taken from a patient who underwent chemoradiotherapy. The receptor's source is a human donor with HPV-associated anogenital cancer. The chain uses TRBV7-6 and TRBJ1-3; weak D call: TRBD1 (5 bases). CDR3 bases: TGTGCCAGCAGCACGAGCCAGGGTGGGTCTGGAAACACCATATATTTT. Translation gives CASSTSQGGSGNTIYF.